The 25 T cell receptor beta chains in this list originate from one sample, sequenced in a study of blood T cell repertoires in COVID-19. Method: immunoSEQ multiplex PCR; TCRdb's copy keeps in-frame clones and lacks some. The sample has 200,000 to 250,000 clones, 70% to 90% seen once. The sample was peripheral blood. The origin of the receptors is a man aged 45-65 years with acute or convalescent COVID-19.

This clone was recorded once. V usage is TRBV28 and J usage is TRBJ1-1, with D perhaps matching TRBD1 (5 bases). CDR1 MDHEN and CDR2 SYDVKM come from the germline V gene. This CDR3 has 14 residues. Between the trimmed V and J ends, which lost 7 bases and 1 base, there was a span of 13 bases. The CDR3 protein is CASTVGGSNTEAFF. The CDR3, as DNA: TGTGCCAGCACCGTCGGGGGTTCGAACACTGAAGCTTTCTTT.

The gene calls are TRBV5-1 and TRBJ2-7, with 7 bases lining up with TRBD1. Germline CDR1 is SGHRS and CDR2 is YFSETQ. This CDR3 is built from 13 residues. The V gene end was trimmed by 2 bases and the J gene end by 4 bases; junction bases not matched to a gene: 3. CDR3 protein: CASSLGQDYEQYF. CDR3 nucleotide sequence: TGCGCCAGCAGCTTAGGACAGGATTACGAGCAGTACTTC. Filled out from reference TRBV5-1 and TRBJ2-7, the complete variable domain reads KAGVTQTPRYLIKTRGQQVTLSCSPISGHRSVSWYQQTPGQGLQFLFEYFSETQRNKGNFPGRFSGRQFSNSRSEMNVSTLELGDSALYLCASSLGQDYEQYFGPGTRLTVT.

This chain connects TRBV7-2 to TRBJ1-1; tentatively, D is TRBD1 (5 bases). CDR3 length equals 15 residues. Germline V gene data show CDR1 as SGHTA and CDR2 as FQGNSA. The ends were cut back, 5 bases at V and 1 base at J, with 14 bases in the middle. CDR3 region: CASSNGGTGNTEAFF. DNA for the CDR3: TGTGCCAGCAGCAACGGAGGGACGGGGAACACTGAAGCTTTCTTT.

This chain uses TRBV5-6 with TRBJ2-3; D possibly corresponds to TRBD2 (5 bases). V gave up 2 bases and J gave up 0 bases, with 13 bases separating them. Germline loops: CDR1 SGHDT, CDR2 YYEEEE. The CDR3 loop spans 16 amino acids. The CDR3 DNA follows: TGTGCCAGCAGCTTCACCCGGACTTATAGCACAGATACGCAGTATTTT. This sequence encodes CASSFTRTYSTDTQYF.

The V call is TRBV2, the J call TRBJ2-7; 8 bases align to TRBD1. From germline, CDR1 is SNHLY and CDR2 FYNNEI. The CDR3 contains 14 residues. The V and J ends lost 6 bases and 3 bases, in that order; junction bases with no gene match: 7. The CDR3: CASREVTGGYEQYF. Written as DNA, the CDR3 is TGTGCCAGCAGGGAGGTCACAGGGGGCTACGAGCAGTACTTC.

This chain joins TRBV6-5 and TRBJ1-1, with a weak D call TRBD1 (6 bases). Germline values: CDR1 MNHEY, CDR2 SVGAGI. The CDR3 totals 13 residues. V dropped 11 bases and J dropped 2 bases, with 15 bases sitting between them. In DNA, the CDR3 is TGTGCCGGGCAGGGGCAGATAAACACTGAAGCTTTCTTT. This gives the protein CAGQGQINTEAFF.

The rearrangement uses TRBV6-5 and TRBJ2-6, with D perhaps TRBD1 (6 bases). V was clipped by 8 bases and J by 0 bases, with 11 bases between them. This CDR3 comprises 15 residues. From germline, CDR1 is MNHEY and CDR2 SVGAGI. The CDR3 region is CASLGALSGANVLTF. In DNA, the CDR3 is TGTGCCAGCTTGGGGGCCCTCTCTGGGGCCAACGTCCTGACTTTC.

The V call is TRBV24-1, the J call TRBJ1-2; TRBD1 aligns across 8 bases. The CDR3 is 14 amino acids. The V and J ends lost 2 bases and 8 bases, in that order; junction bases with no gene match: 6. Germline assignment: CDR1 KGHDR and CDR2 SFDVKD. CDR3 region: CATSDSDRVQGYTF. As DNA, the CDR3 is TGTGCCACCAGTGATTCGGACAGGGTCCAGGGCTACACCTTC.

The chain has TRBV5-6 and TRBJ1-5, with 7 bases lining up with TRBD1. The CDR3 spans 13 residues. Trimming removed 4 bases from V and 6 bases from J; junction bases left unmatched: 4. Germline V gene sequence: CDR1 SGHDT, CDR2 YYEEEE. CDR3 in amino acids: CASSRDRAQPQHF. DNA for the CDR3: TGTGCCAGCAGCCGAGACAGGGCTCAGCCCCAGCATTTT.

This rearrangement joins TRBV30 to TRBJ2-7; 8 nucleotides align to TRBD2. CDR1 and CDR2 (germline): GTSNPN, SVGIG (reference sequence). V gave up 3 bases and J gave up 0 bases; unmatched junction bases: 13. This CDR3 region has 17 residues. The CDR3 region is CAWRSGSGARSSYEQYF. The CDR3 nucleotides are TGTGCCTGGAGGAGTGGTAGCGGGGCTAGGAGCTCCTACGAGCAGTACTTC.

This rearrangement joins TRBV9 to TRBJ2-5; tentative D call: TRBD1 (5 bases). CDR1 is SGDLS and CDR2 is YYNGEE in the germline V gene. This CDR3 region has 14 residues. Between the trimmed V and J ends, which lost 0 bases and 1 base, there was a span of 7 bases. The CDR3 loop reads CASSVDRGQETQYF. In DNA, the CDR3 is TGTGCCAGCAGCGTAGATAGGGGCCAAGAGACCCAGTACTTC.

J is TRBJ1-2 and V is TRBV6-5; D remains unclear. Germline V gives CDR1 MNHEY, CDR2 SVGAGI. CDR3 size: 14 residues. Trimming took off 2 bases at V and 4 bases at J, with 11 bases between the two ends. The chain's CDR3 is CASSYAGLSYGYTF. Written as DNA, the CDR3 is TGTGCCAGCAGTTACGCTGGACTTAGCTATGGCTACACCTTC.

The chain is built from TRBV5-1 and TRBJ1-1; weak D call: TRBD1 (5 bases). This CDR3 is built from 14 residues. The germline V gene encodes CDR1 SGHRS and CDR2 YFSETQ. The V end was cut by 4 bases, the J end by 4 bases, with 14 bases between. CDR3 protein: CASSPVGRGTEAFF. The DNA for the CDR3 is TGCGCCAGCAGCCCCGTGGGGCGGGGCACTGAAGCTTTCTTT.

The chain joins TRBV6-5 to TRBJ2-7; 7 nucleotides line up with TRBD1. This CDR3 contains 14 residues. CDR1 is MNHEY, CDR2 SVGAGI, per germline. Trimming took 6 bases from V and 6 from J; bases not matched to a gene: 11. The CDR3 spells CASRGRQGSGEQYF. The CDR3 DNA sequence: TGTGCCAGCAGGGGGAGACAGGGTTCGGGCGAGCAGTACTTC.

The chain combines TRBV6-2 or TRBV6-3 with TRBJ1-6, with 9 bases identical to TRBD1. J gave up 5 bases and V 5 bases, and 7 bases lay outside the gene matches. This CDR3 has 16 residues. The germline V gene has CDR1 MNHEY and CDR2 SVGEGT. CDR3 bases: TGTGCCAGCAGTCAACAGGGGGCTGGGAATAATTCACCCCTCCACTTT. This translates into CASSQQGAGNNSPLHF.

The chain recombines TRBV4-1 with TRBJ2-3; D is perhaps TRBD1 (5 bases). CDR1 and CDR2 from the germline V gene are MGHRA and YSYEKL. The CDR3 runs 16 residues. Trimming removed 0 bases from V and 0 bases from J, with 10 bases in between. The CDR3 loop reads CASSQDKRGSTDTQYF. The CDR3 DNA follows: TGCGCCAGCAGCCAAGACAAAAGGGGTAGCACAGATACGCAGTATTTT.

This chain joins TRBV7-2 and TRBJ2-1; no clear D gene. This CDR3 comprises 13 residues. Germline lookup yields CDR1 SGHTA and CDR2 FQGNSA. Trimming stripped 1 base from V and 7 bases from J, with 8 bases between. Written as DNA, the CDR3 is TGTGCCAGCAGCTTAGTATGGGCAAATGAGCAGTTCTTC. Translated: CASSLVWANEQFF.

CDR3 protein: CASSLGVGSSYNSPLHF. The CDR3 DNA follows: TGTGCCAGCAGCTTAGGGGTCGGGAGCTCCTATAATTCACCCCTCCACTTT. The chain uses TRBV7-9 and TRBJ1-6; no clear D gene. There are 17 residues in the CDR3. Germline V gene sequence: CDR1 SEHNR, CDR2 FQNEAQ (reference sequence). Trimming left V 1 base short and J 0 bases short, with 10 bases between.

The chain combines TRBV10-2 with TRBJ1-3, with 9 bases identical to TRBD1. The trim removed 1 base at V and 3 bases at J, leaving 16 bases unmatched. Per germline, CDR1 WSHSY and CDR2 SAAADI. This CDR3 is 20 amino acids long. The CDR3 nucleotides are TGCGCCAGCAGTGAGTTGGTCCCGGGACAGGGATCGGCCTATGGAAACACCATATATTTT. It specifies CASSELVPGQGSAYGNTIYF.

This clone appeared a single time. This chain joins TRBV5-1 and TRBJ2-7; 8 nucleotides line up with TRBD1. Per germline, CDR1 SGHRS and CDR2 YFSETQ. Germline trimming cut 0 bases from V and 4 bases from J; bases unmatched to any gene: 6. The CDR3 has 15 amino acids. CDR3 sequence: CASSLAMDREYEQYF. The DNA of the CDR3 is TGCGCCAGCAGCTTGGCAATGGACAGGGAGTACGAGCAGTACTTC.

The CDR3 DNA reads as TGTGCCAGCAGGCGGGCTAAACCTTCCTACGAGCAGTACTTC. This translates into CASRRAKPSYEQYF. The chain links TRBV2 to TRBJ2-7; the D gene is possibly TRBD2 (5 bases). Germline assignment: CDR1 SNHLY and CDR2 FYNNEI. V shed 6 bases and J shed 1 base, with 13 bases lying between them. The CDR3 is 14 residues long. The full variable domain, rest sourced from reference TRBV2 and TRBJ2-7, is EPEVTQTPSHQVTQMGQEVILRCVPISNHLYFYWYRQILGQKVEFLVSFYNNEISEKSEIFDDQFSVERPDGSNFTLKIRSTKLEDSAMYFCASRRAKPSYEQYFGPGTRLTVT.

Here the CDR3 reads CASSYSRQGTEAFF. CDR3 in DNA: TGTGCCAGCAGTTACTCGAGACAGGGGACTGAAGCTTTCTTT. The gene calls are TRBV6-2 or TRBV6-3 and TRBJ1-1, with 8 bases that match TRBD1. V lost 0 bases and J lost 5; bases outside the gene matches: 2. Looked up from germline, CDR1 is MNHEY and CDR2 is SVGEGT. The CDR3 covers 14 residues.

The rearrangement uses TRBV18 and TRBJ2-5; D gene ambiguous. The germline V gene has CDR1 KGHSH and CDR2 LQKENI. The CDR3 spans 16 residues. V lost 2 bases and J 2 bases, leaving 15 bases between the germline ends. DNA of the CDR3: TGTGCCAGCTCACCAACCCCCAAAAGCCCACAAGAGACCCAGTACTTC. Translation gives CASSPTPKSPQETQYF.

V is TRBV12-3 or TRBV12-4 and J is TRBJ1-4; a possible D gene is TRBD1 (6 bases). CDR3 size: 13 residues. Between the trimmed V and J ends, which lost 6 bases and 10 bases, there was a span of 15 bases. Here the CDR3 DNA reads TGTGCCAGCAGGGGCCGGGACATTCTAAAACTGTTTTTT. Residues: CASRGRDILKLFF.

This clone was seen a single time. The CDR3 protein is CASSAGLAGSSTDTQYF. DNA of the CDR3: TGTGCCAGCAGCGCCGGACTAGCGGGGTCTAGCACAGATACGCAGTATTTT. V gene TRBV9 combines with J gene TRBJ2-3, with 12 bases lining up with TRBD2. Looked up from germline, CDR1 is SGDLS and CDR2 is YYNGEE. Unmatched junction bases numbered 5, after V lost 3 bases and J lost 0 bases. CDR3 size: 17 residues.